The 10 T cell receptor beta chains reported below all come from one sample, sequenced in a study of cytomegalovirus exposure and HLA in healthy donors. PCR was performed using 60 Vbeta and 13 Jbeta primers. Repertoires were generated with immunoSEQ multiplex PCR, while TCRdb's copy carries only in-frame clones and drops some. The sample includes about 62,000 clones. Sequenced material: PBMCs. These receptors all stem from a man aged 25 to 40 in good health and CMV-seropositive.

About this clone itself: A junction boundary mismatches the germline segment, possibly from a read error. Distinct nucleotide sequences in the sample also encode this CDR3. The J gene is TRBJ1-6, the V gene TRBV4-2; D not resolved. Germline V gene lookup returns CDR1 LGHNA and CDR2 YNFKEQ. The CDR3 is 17 amino acids. Here the CDR3 reads CASSQEYFKKANSPLHF. Written as DNA, the CDR3 is TGTGCCAGCAGCCAAGAATATTTCAAGAAAGCTAATTCACCCCTACACTTT.

The rearrangement joins TRBV6-1 to TRBJ1-2, with unresolved D. The germline V gene encodes CDR1 MNHNS and CDR2 SASEGT. V was cut by 4 bases and J by 5 bases, with 23 bases left in between. CDR3 length equals 17 residues. The CDR3 protein is CASSGGYWAGLRYGYTF. The CDR3 DNA reads TGTGCCAGCAGTGGGGGATATTGGGCGGGTTTGCGATATGGCTACACCTTC.

The chain employs TRBV7-9 and TRBJ2-3; 7 positions agree with TRBD1. V lost 2 bases to trimming and J lost 9 bases; unmatched junction nucleotides: 5. In germline, CDR1 is SEHNR, CDR2 FQNEAQ (reference sequence). The CDR3 has 13 amino acids. The CDR3 DNA reads as TGTGCCAGCAGCTTACTCCAGGGGGACACGCAGTATTTT. It is translated as CASSLLQGDTQYF. Based on the CDR3 plus reference TRBV7-9 and TRBJ2-3, the full variable domain is DTGVSQNPRHKITKRGQNVTFRCDPISEHNRLYWYRQTLGQGPEFLTYFQNEAQLEKSRLLSDRFSAERPKGSFSTLEIQRTEQGDSAMYLCASSLLQGDTQYFGPGTRLTVL.

The chain's CDR3 is CASSHRDRGVDEQYF. For the CDR3, the DNA is TGTGCCAGCAGCCACCGGGACAGGGGGGTTGACGAGCAGTACTTC. This chain connects TRBV4-2 to TRBJ2-7, with TRBD1 matching over 11 bases. This CDR3 has 15 amino acids. V dropped 3 bases and J dropped 5; count of bases not matched to a gene: 6. CDR1 LGHNA and CDR2 YNFKEQ come from the germline V gene.

This chain joins TRBV29-1 and TRBJ1-4; 9 bases align to TRBD1. Germline-derived CDR1 and CDR2 are SQVTM and ANQGSEA. Germline trimming cut 1 base from V and 8 bases from J; bases unmatched to any gene: 5. The CDR3 consists of 14 residues. The CDR3 nucleotides are TGCAGCGTTGAAGCCACAGGGGGCAGAGAAAAACTGTTTTTT. It encodes CSVEATGGREKLFF.

This chain joins TRBV18 and TRBJ1-2; 10 bases fit TRBD1. The CDR3 is 14 residues long. With V trimmed by 1 base and J by 6 bases, 2 bases remained unmatched. Germline assignment: CDR1 KGHSH and CDR2 LQKENI. CDR3 in amino acids: CASSPQGQGHGYTF. CDR3 DNA sequence: TGTGCCAGCTCACCACAGGGACAGGGGCATGGCTACACCTTC.

J is TRBJ2-7 and V is TRBV11-3, with 7 bases identical to TRBD1. Trimming took 5 bases from V and 2 from J; bases not matched to a gene: 6. The germline CDR1 and CDR2 sequences are SGHNT and YENEEA. The length of the CDR3 is 14 residues. The CDR3 region is CASSRGQAAYEQYF. Written as DNA, the CDR3 is TGTGCCAGCAGCCGCGGACAGGCGGCCTACGAGCAGTACTTC.

The chain joins TRBV4-2 to TRBJ2-3; 9 bases map to TRBD2. The CDR3 runs to 16 residues. Per the germline V gene, CDR1 is LGHNA and CDR2 is YNFKEQ. Trimming took 6 bases from V and 3 from J; bases not matched to a gene: 10. The CDR3 coding sequence is TGTGCCAGCAGGCGTTATAGCGGGAGTTGGACAGATACGCAGTATTTT. This translates into CASRRYSGSWTDTQYF.

V and J are TRBV30 and TRBJ1-4; D might be TRBD1 (6 bases). The V end lost 3 bases, the J end lost 8 bases, and 25 bases lay between the germline ends. This CDR3 has 17 residues. Germline loops: CDR1 GTSNPN, CDR2 SVGIG (reference sequence). The DNA for the CDR3 is TGTGCCTGGAGCGCAGAGAGGAACAAAATCAGGGGCGAAAAACTGTTTTTT. Translated, it gives CAWSAERNKIRGEKLFF.

This chain joins TRBV2 and TRBJ2-2; 7 positions match TRBD1. The length of the CDR3 is 15 residues. The germline CDR1 and CDR2 sequences are SNHLY and FYNNEI. Trimming cost V 5 bases and J 6 bases; bases outside gene matches: 9. The CDR3 sequence: CASSRQGILSGELFF. CDR3 coding DNA: TGTGCCAGCAGTAGACAGGGTATTTTGTCCGGGGAGCTGTTTTTT.